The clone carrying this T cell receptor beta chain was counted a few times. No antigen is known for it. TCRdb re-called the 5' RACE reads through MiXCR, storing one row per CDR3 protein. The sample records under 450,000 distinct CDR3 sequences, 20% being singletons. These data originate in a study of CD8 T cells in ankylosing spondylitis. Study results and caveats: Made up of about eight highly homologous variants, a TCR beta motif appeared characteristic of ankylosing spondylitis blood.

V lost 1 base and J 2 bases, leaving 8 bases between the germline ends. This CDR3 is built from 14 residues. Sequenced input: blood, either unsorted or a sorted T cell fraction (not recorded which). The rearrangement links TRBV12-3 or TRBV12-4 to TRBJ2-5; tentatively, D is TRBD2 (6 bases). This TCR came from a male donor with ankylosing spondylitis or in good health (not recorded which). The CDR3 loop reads CASSLDGGQETQYF. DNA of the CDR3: TGTGCCAGCAGTTTAGACGGGGGACAAGAGACCCAGTACTTC.